This record concerns one TCR beta chain sequence. Profiled with immunoSEQ multiplex PCR; TCRdb holds only in-frame clones, not every one. The table lists approximately 15,000 clones, just under 80% of them singletons. J gave up 2 bases and V 6 bases, and 5 bases lay outside the gene matches. This CDR3 region has 15 residues. The V gene's germline CDR1 is LGHNA and CDR2 YSLEER. This entry belongs to a study of tumour-infiltrating T cells in Burkitt lymphoma. For the study at large: Productive clonality predicted overall and progression-free survival.

This chain uses TRBV4-3 with TRBJ1-3, with TRBD1 matching 9 bases. The sample comprised tumor tissue. The receptor was isolated from a human donor with diffuse large B-cell lymphoma. Written as DNA, the CDR3 is TGCGCCAGCAGTTGGGACAGGGAAACTGGAAACACCATATATTTT. It encodes CASSWDRETGNTIYF.